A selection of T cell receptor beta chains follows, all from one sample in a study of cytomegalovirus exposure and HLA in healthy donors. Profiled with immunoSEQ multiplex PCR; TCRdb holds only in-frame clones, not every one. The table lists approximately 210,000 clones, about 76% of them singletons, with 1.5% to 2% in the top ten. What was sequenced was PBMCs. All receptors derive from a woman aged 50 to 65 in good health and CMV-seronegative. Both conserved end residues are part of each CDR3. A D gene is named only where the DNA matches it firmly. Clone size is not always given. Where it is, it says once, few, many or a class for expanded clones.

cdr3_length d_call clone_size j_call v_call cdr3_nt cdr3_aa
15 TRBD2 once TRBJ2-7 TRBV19 TGTGCCAGTACCCCGGGACTAGCGAGTACCTACGAGCAGTACTTC CASTPGLASTYEQYF
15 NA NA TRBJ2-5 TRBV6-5 TGTGCCAGCACCTCCCCCCGAGGCAGAAGGGAGACCCAGTACTTC CASTSPRGRRETQYF
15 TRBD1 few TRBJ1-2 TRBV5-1 TGCGCCAGCAGCTTAAGGACAGGGGGATCCTTTGGCTACACCTTC CASSLRTGGSFGYTF
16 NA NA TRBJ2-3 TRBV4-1 TGCGCCAGCAGCCAAGATAAACGGTCTCACGGAGATACGCAGTATTTT CASSQDKRSHGDTQYF
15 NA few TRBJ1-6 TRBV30 TGTGCCTGGAGTCCCCGGACATACAATAATTCACCCCTCCACTTT CAWSPRTYNNSPLHF
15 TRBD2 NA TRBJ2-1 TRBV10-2 TGCGCCAGCAGTGTGGGACTAGCTAGGGGGAATGAGCAGTTCTTC CASSVGLARGNEQFF
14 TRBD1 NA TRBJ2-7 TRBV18 TGTGCCAGCTCACCAGATAACAGGGGCCACGAGCAGTACTTC CASSPDNRGHEQYF
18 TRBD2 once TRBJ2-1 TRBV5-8 TGTGCCAGCAGCTTGGAACTAGCGGGAGGTTTCACCTACAATGAGCAGTTCTTC CASSLELAGGFTYNEQFF
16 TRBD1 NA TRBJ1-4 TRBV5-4 TGTGCCACCCAGCGGGGACAGGGGGCGAAGGATGAAAAACTGTTTTTT CATQRGQGAKDEKLFF
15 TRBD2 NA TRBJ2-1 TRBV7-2 TGTGCCAGCAGCTTTAGCGGGGACTCCTACAATGAGCAGTTCTTC CASSFSGDSYNEQFF
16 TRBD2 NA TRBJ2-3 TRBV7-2 TGTGCCAGCAGCCTGGCGCTAGCGGGGGGTGGAGATACGCAGTATTTT CASSLALAGGGDTQYF
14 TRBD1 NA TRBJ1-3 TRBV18 TGTGCCAGCTCACTAGGGACAGCTGGAAACACCATATATTTT CASSLGTAGNTIYF
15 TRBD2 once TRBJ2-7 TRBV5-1 TGCGCCAGCAGCTTGACTAGCGGGGGATCCTACGAGCAGTACTTC CASSLTSGGSYEQYF
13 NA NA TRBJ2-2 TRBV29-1 TGCAGCGTTGGGGCGGGGAACACCGGGGAGCTGTTTTTT CSVGAGNTGELFF
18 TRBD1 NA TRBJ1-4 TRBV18 TGTGCCAGCTCACCAACTTGGACAGGGGGCGGTACTAATGAAAAACTGTTTTTT CASSPTWTGGGTNEKLFF
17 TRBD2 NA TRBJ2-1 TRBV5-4 TGTGCCAGCAGCTTATACGGGAGGGCCGGATTCTACAATGAGCAGTTCTTC CASSLYGRAGFYNEQFF
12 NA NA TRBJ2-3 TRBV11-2 TGTGCCAGCAGCTTGGGCCCAGATACGCAGTATTTT CASSLGPDTQYF
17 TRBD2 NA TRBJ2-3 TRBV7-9 TGTGCCAGCAGCCCATGGACTAGCGGGGGACCCACAGATACGCAGTATTTT CASSPWTSGGPTDTQYF
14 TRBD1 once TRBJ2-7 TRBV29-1 TGCAGCGTTTCCGGGACAGGGGAAAGGCACGAGCAGTACTTC CSVSGTGERHEQYF
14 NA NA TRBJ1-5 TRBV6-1 TGTGCCAGCATTGGACACTATAGCAATCAGCCCCAGCATTTT CASIGHYSNQPQHF
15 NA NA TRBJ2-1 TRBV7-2 TGTGCCAGCAGCGCCGGGACAACCGCTTACAATGAGCAGTTCTTC CASSAGTTAYNEQFF
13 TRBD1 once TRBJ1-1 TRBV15 TGTGCCACCAGCGGTCAGGGGGGCACTGAAGCTTTCTTT CATSGQGGTEAFF
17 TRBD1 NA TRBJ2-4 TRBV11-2 TGTGCCAGCAGCTTAGATCCAGGGGGCCTAGCCAAAAACATTCAGTACTTC CASSLDPGGLAKNIQYF
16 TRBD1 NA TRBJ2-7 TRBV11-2 TGTGCCAGCAGCATCACAGGGGTTTCCATTCGTTCCGAGCAGTACTTC CASSITGVSIRSEQYF
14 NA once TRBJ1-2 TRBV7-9 TGTGCCAGCAGGGGATTAGACAGAAACTATGGCTACACCTTC CASRGLDRNYGYTF
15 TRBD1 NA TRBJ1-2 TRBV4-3 TGCGCCAGCAGCCAAGATCTAGGACAGGCCTGTGGCTACACCTTC CASSQDLGQACGYTF
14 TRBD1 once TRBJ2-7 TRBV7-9 TGTGCCAGCAGCCCCGGGACAGGGGTCCCGAAAGGCGACTTC CASSPGTGVPKGDF
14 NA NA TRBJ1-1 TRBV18 TGTGCCAGCTCACCCCGGTCCCCGAACACTGAAGCTTTCTTT CASSPRSPNTEAFF
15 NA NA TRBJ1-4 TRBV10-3 TGTGCCACCAGCGGGGTCGGAGGGCAAGGTGAAAAACTGTTTTTT CATSGVGGQGEKLFF
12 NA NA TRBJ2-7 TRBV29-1 TGCAGCGTTGGACGGCAGGGGGGCGAGCAGTACTTC CSVGRQGGEQYF
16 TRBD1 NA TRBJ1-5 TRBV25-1 TGTGCCAGCAGTGAATTTGGGACAGGCGTTGGTCAGCCCCAGCATTTT CASSEFGTGVGQPQHF
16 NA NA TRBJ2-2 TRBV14 TGTGCCAGCAGCCAAGCCCAGGGGAGTTTGACCGGGGAGCTGTTTTTT CASSQAQGSLTGELFF
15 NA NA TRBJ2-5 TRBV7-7 TGTGCTAGCAGCTTAGGAGGGACAGTAAAAGAGACCCAGTACTTC CASSLGGTVKETQYF
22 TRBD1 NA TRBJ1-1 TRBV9 TGTGCCAGCAGCGTCCGAAACGACAGGGGGCCTGGAGAACCGAATATGAACACTGAAGCTTTCTTT CASSVRNDRGPGEPNMNTEAFF
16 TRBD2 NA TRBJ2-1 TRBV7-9 TGTGCCAGCAGCTTAGCCGGTAGCGGGGGGAGAGGTGAGCAGTTCTTC CASSLAGSGGRGEQFF
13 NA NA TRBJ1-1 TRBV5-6 TGTGCCAGCAGCTACCGGGTTAACACTGAAGCTTTCTTT CASSYRVNTEAFF
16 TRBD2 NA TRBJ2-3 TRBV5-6 TGTGCCAGCAGCCAAAAACTAGCGGGGGGGGCTTATACGCAGTATTTT CASSQKLAGGAYTQYF
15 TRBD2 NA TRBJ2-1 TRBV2 TGTGCCAGCAGTGAGGATCGGGGGGGATACAATGAGCAGTTCTTC CASSEDRGGYNEQFF
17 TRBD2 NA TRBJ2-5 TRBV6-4 TGTGCCAGCAGTGTGTTACTAGCGGGGGGAATCGGTGAGACCCAGTACTTC CASSVLLAGGIGETQYF
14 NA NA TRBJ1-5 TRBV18 TGTGCCAGCTCCGGGGGGGGGAGCAATCAGCCCCAGCATTTT CASSGGGSNQPQHF
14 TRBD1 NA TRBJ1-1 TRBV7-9 TGTGCCAGCAGCGGACAGGGGGCGGTCACTGAAGCTTTCTTT CASSGQGAVTEAFF
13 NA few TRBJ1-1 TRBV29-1 TGCAGCGTTGTTCTCTCAGGAAACACTGAAGCTTTCTTT CSVVLSGNTEAFF
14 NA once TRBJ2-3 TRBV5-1 TGCGCCAGCAGCTTGGCCCAGTCCGTAGATACGCAGTATTTT CASSLAQSVDTQYF
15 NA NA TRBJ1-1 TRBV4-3 TGCGCCAGCAGCCAAGGGGCGGGGCTGAACACTGAAGCTTTCTTT CASSQGAGLNTEAFF
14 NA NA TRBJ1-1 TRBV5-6 TGTGCCAGCAGCAGACGGGGGTCGGTAACTGAAGCTTTCTTT CASSRRGSVTEAFF
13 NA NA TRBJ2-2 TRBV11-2 TGTGCCAGCAGCCCCCCGGGCACCGGGGAGCTGTTTTTT CASSPPGTGELFF
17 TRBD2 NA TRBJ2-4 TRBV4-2 TGTGCCAGCAGCCACCCCTTAAGCGGGAGGGCAGAAAACATTCAGTACTTC CASSHPLSGRAENIQYF
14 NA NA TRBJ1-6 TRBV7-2 TGTGCCAGCATCCCCGGCTCCTATAATTCACCCCTCCACTTT CASIPGSYNSPLHF
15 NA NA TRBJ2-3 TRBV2 TGTGCCAGCAGCCGGACATTCCTTAGCACAGATACGCAGTATTTT CASSRTFLSTDTQYF
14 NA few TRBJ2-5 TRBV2 TGTGCCAGCAGTAAGGGACTTGGGAAAGAGACCCAGTACTTC CASSKGLGKETQYF
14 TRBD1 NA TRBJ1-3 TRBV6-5 TGTGCCAGCAGTCTGACAGGGCCTGGAAACACCATATATTTT CASSLTGPGNTIYF
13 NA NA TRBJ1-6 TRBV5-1 TGCGTCAGCAGCTCGGAACTAAATTCACCCCTCCACTTT CVSSSELNSPLHF
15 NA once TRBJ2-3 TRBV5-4 TGTGCCAGCAGCTTGTACACAGCTAGCACAGATACGCAGTATTTT CASSLYTASTDTQYF
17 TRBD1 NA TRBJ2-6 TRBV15 TGTGCCACCAGCAGGGTGACAGGGGTTTCTGGGGCCAACGTCCTGACTTTC CATSRVTGVSGANVLTF